This entry features one TCR beta chain sequence. Its matching antigen is unknown. Using immunoSEQ multiplex PCR, the repertoire was profiled, and TCRdb retains in-frame clones only, with some absent. In the table there are about 99,000 clones, more than 85% of which are singletons. The record originates from a study of graft-versus-host responses after intestinal transplantation. Study details: Every recipient underwent anti-thymocyte globulin induction, then tacrolimus and steroids for roughly 3 years.

There are 14 residues in the CDR3. Trimming cost V 7 bases and J 1 base, with 13 bases left between them. Germline-derived CDR1 and CDR2 are SGHRS and YFSETQ. General study findings and limits: The marrow of recipients harbored GvH clones, and ileum or blood showed some of them first.

This sequence was found in a human donor who received an intestinal transplant. The material sequenced was unstimulated CD4+ T cells sorted from spleen or lymph node cells, taken before intestinal transplant. This chain uses TRBV5-1 with TRBJ2-3, with TRBD2 as a possible D gene (5 bases). In DNA, the CDR3 is TGCGCCAGCGCCAGCGGAACCCGCACAGATACGCAGTATTTT. The encoded protein is CASASGTRTDTQYF.